The entry below describes one T cell receptor (beta chain). The antigen is not known. The data stem from a study of cytomegalovirus exposure and HLA in healthy donors. Researchers ran the PCR with 60 Vbeta and 13 Jbeta primers. TCRdb keeps only in-frame clones here, not all; method: immunoSEQ multiplex PCR. The profile covers some 77,000 clones, with around 75% appearing a single time and roughly 7.2% taken by the ten largest. Study outcomes and limitations: About 87% or about 30% of the time was how often most TCR beta V segments were productive, according to an earlier analysis. As was reported, the classifier diagnosed cytomegalovirus status with high specificity and sensitivity.

What was sequenced was PBMCs. The clonotype comes from a woman aged 40 to 50 in good health and CMV-seronegative.

CDR3: CASSLSDTGTGNTIYF. The CDR3 DNA follows: TGTGCCAGCAGCTTATCGGACACAGGAACTGGAAACACCATATATTTT. J is TRBJ1-3 and V is TRBV7-9; tentatively, D is TRBD1 (5 bases). The CDR3 is made up of 16 amino acids. CDR1 is SEHNR and CDR2 is FQNEAQ in the germline V gene (reference sequence). Trimming cost V 2 bases and J 2 bases, with 13 bases left between them.